This T cell receptor (beta chain) was identified in a study of shared clonotypes between healthy human individuals. The method was immunoSEQ multiplex PCR; TCRdb's version includes in-frame clones alone and lacks a portion of them. The sample has over 850,000 clones, around 82% seen once; the top ten hold about 0.52%. Germline lookup yields CDR1 SNHLY and CDR2 FYNNEI. V lost 7 bases and J 6 bases, leaving 19 bases between the germline ends. The CDR3 sequence is 14 residues long. This clone is labeled as medium-sized (0.01 to 0.1%). The J gene is TRBJ2-7, the V gene TRBV2; D is perhaps TRBD1 or TRBD2 (5 bases each). The sequence derives from a man between 18 and 29 years old in good health. Some clones in this sample may be carry-over from other donors' samples. The sequencing input was memory CD4+ T cells from PBMCs. Subset given: CD45RA-negative fraction. The CDR3 DNA reads TGTGCCAGCAATATCGGACGGGACGTGACCGAGCAGTACTTC. Translating gives CASNIGRDVTEQYF. The variable domain in full, completed from reference TRBV2 and TRBJ2-7, reads EPEVTQTPSHQVTQMGQEVILRCVPISNHLYFYWYRQILGQKVEFLVSFYNNEISEKSEIFDDQFSVERPDGSNFTLKIRSTKLEDSAMYFCASNIGRDVTEQYFGPGTRLTVT.